The 25 T cell receptor beta chains listed next were all sequenced from one sample in a study of T cells in Graves' hyperthyroidism and ophthalmopathy. Amplified regions were TCR beta CDR3 sequences from RNA transcripts. The HTBI primer set drove a first-round RT-PCR of the TCR CDR3. TCRdb passed the multiplex PCR reads through MiXCR, listing each CDR3 protein once. The sample yields about 700,000 distinct CDR3 sequences, 14% seen once. Sample: blood. These receptors were collected from a woman aged 18 to 35 with Graves' hyperthyroidism.

The chain uses TRBV13 and TRBJ1-2; D is unresolved. The germline V and J ends were trimmed by 5 bases and 8 bases, with 9 bases remaining between them. CDR3 length: 11 amino acids. Germline CDR1 and CDR2: PRHDT and FYEKMQ (reference sequence). CDR3 DNA: TGTGCCAGCAGCGGGCTAGGGGGCTACACCTTC. Translated, it gives CASSGLGGYTF.

Ten or more counts support this clonotype. The chain has TRBV5-1 and TRBJ2-1, with unresolved D. The CDR3 runs 15 residues. Trimming pared 4 bases from V and 0 bases from J, leaving 11 bases between. Germline CDR1 and CDR2: SGHRS and YFSETQ. The CDR3 DNA follows: TGCGCCAGCAGCCCCTTAGGTTTCTCCTACAATGAGCAGTTCTTC. This translates into CASSPLGFSYNEQFF.

This chain uses TRBV10-2 with TRBJ2-5; 9 bases agree with TRBD1. The germline V gene encodes CDR1 WSHSY and CDR2 SAAADI. Trimming cost V 6 bases and J 5 bases; bases outside gene matches: 10. This CDR3 has 15 residues. CDR3: CASSRRTGDRETQYF. DNA of the CDR3: TGCGCCAGCAGCCGACGGACAGGGGATAGGGAGACCCAGTACTTC.

In its sample, this clonotype was seen many times. V is TRBV5-1 and J is TRBJ2-7, with a weak D call TRBD2 (6 bases). The CDR3 is 14 residues long. Trimming stripped 5 bases from V and 1 base from J, with 13 bases between. From germline, CDR1 is SGHRS and CDR2 YFSETQ. CDR3 protein: CASRTGGLSYEQYF. DNA of the CDR3: TGCGCCAGCAGAACCGGAGGGTTATCCTACGAGCAGTACTTC.

The chain carries TRBV5-6 and TRBJ2-5; D not certain. This CDR3 comprises 13 residues. The V and J ends lost 4 bases and 5 bases respectively, with 12 bases between them. In germline, CDR1 is SGHDT, CDR2 YYEEEE. The CDR3 spells CASSPRPSETQYF. The CDR3 bases are TGTGCCAGCAGCCCACGGCCGAGTGAGACCCAGTACTTC.

This clonotype was recorded many times. The CDR3 coding sequence is TGTGCCAGCAGCCCTACCAACCGACGGAGGTTTTATGGCTACACCTTC. It yields the protein CASSPTNRRRFYGYTF. The genes are TRBV3-1 and TRBJ1-2; no reliable D call. Germline V gene sequence: CDR1 LGHDT, CDR2 YNNKEL (reference sequence). The V end was cut by 4 bases, the J end by 5 bases, with 20 bases between. This CDR3 has 16 residues. The full variable domain, its missing parts supplied by reference TRBV3-1 and TRBJ1-2, is DTAVSQTPKYLVTQMGNDKSIKCEQNLGHDTMYWYKQDSKKFLKIMFSYNNKELIINETVPNRFSPKSPDKAHLNLHINSLELGDSAVYFCASSPTNRRRFYGYTFGSGTRLTVV.

This clonotype came up a few times. CDR3: CASSPPHEGGGRNEQFF. The CDR3 DNA reads TGTGCCAGCAGCCCCCCTCATGAGGGAGGGGGGAGGAATGAGCAGTTCTTC. This chain uses TRBV7-9 with TRBJ2-1; tentatively, D is TRBD2 (7 bases). V was pared by 5 bases and J by 7 bases, with 24 bases between. This CDR3 region has 17 residues. The V gene's germline CDR1 is SEHNR and CDR2 FQNEAQ (reference sequence).

This clonotype was found many times. This chain connects TRBV30 to TRBJ2-7; tentative D call: TRBD1 (5 bases). This CDR3 has 13 amino acids. The germline V gene has CDR1 GTSNPN and CDR2 SVGIG (reference sequence). The V and J ends lost 2 bases and 3 bases respectively, with 11 bases between them. CDR3 sequence: CAWSISGHYEQYF. For the CDR3, the DNA is TGTGCCTGGAGTATTTCTGGACACTACGAGCAGTACTTC.

The CDR3 nucleotides are TGTGCCAGCAGCTGGGGGGCCGAAGAGACCCAGTACTTC. Its protein is CASSWGAEETQYF. This chain links TRBV7-9 with TRBJ2-5, with D tentatively TRBD1 or TRBD2 (6 bases each). The germline V gene encodes CDR1 SEHNR and CDR2 FQNEAQ (reference sequence). V was cut by 4 bases and J by 3 bases, with 9 bases left in between. This CDR3 is built from 13 residues.

This clonotype has a count of ten or more. The chain is built from TRBV28 and TRBJ2-1, with D tentatively TRBD1 or TRBD2 (7 bases each). Germline CDR1 and CDR2: MDHEN and SYDVKM. The V end lost 8 bases, the J end lost 1 base, and 24 bases lay between the germline ends. The CDR3 has 18 amino acids. In nucleotides, the CDR3 is TGTGCCAGCGTCAGGGACAGCCGGGCAGCGGGGTCCTACAATGAGCAGTTCTTC. Translating it yields CASVRDSRAAGSYNEQFF. The complete variable domain, with remaining parts taken from reference TRBV28 and TRBJ2-1, reads DVKVTQSSRYLVKRTGEKVFLECVQDMDHENMFWYRQDPGLGLRLIYFSYDVKMKEKGDIPEGYSVSREKKERFSLILESASTNQTSMYLCASVRDSRAAGSYNEQFFGPGTRLTVL.

This clonotype was seen repeatedly, ten times or more. The chain combines TRBV9 with TRBJ2-7; the match to TRBD2 covers 8 bases. J gave up 2 bases and V 4 bases, and 5 bases lay outside the gene matches. Germline V gives CDR1 SGDLS, CDR2 YYNGEE. CDR3 length: 14 residues. CDR3 amino acids: CASSPLAGPYEQYF. The CDR3 bases are TGTGCCAGCAGCCCATTAGCGGGACCCTACGAGCAGTACTTC.

The chain recombines TRBV7-9 with TRBJ2-7, with a possible D match to TRBD2 (7 bases). This CDR3 spans 13 amino acids. Germline CDR1 SEHNR, CDR2 FQNEAQ (reference sequence). Deletions cut 5 bases from V and 5 bases from J, with 13 bases between. CDR3 protein: CASSPRGGNEQYF. In DNA form, the CDR3 reads TGTGCCAGCAGCCCGAGGGGGGGGAACGAGCAGTACTTC.

The chain carries TRBV6-1 and TRBJ2-7; D is unresolved. The CDR3 extends over 12 amino acids. CDR1 and CDR2 from the germline V gene are MNHNS and SASEGT. The V end was cut by 6 bases, the J end by 0 bases, with 6 bases between. Here the CDR3 DNA reads TGTGCCAGCAGACCTAGCTCCTACGAGCAGTACTTC. Translation: CASRPSSYEQYF.

This clonotype was seen repeatedly, ten times or more. CDR3 sequence (DNA): TGTGCCAGCACTGATCCTAGAGGGGACATCGAAAACATTCAGTACTTC. This sequence encodes CASTDPRGDIENIQYF. V usage is TRBV2 and J usage is TRBJ2-4, with D maybe TRBD1 (6 bases). The CDR3 is 16 residues long. Per germline, CDR1 SNHLY and CDR2 FYNNEI. The V gene lost 7 bases and the J gene lost 5 bases, with 21 bases spanning the gap.

The chain joins TRBV6-5 to TRBJ2-2, with no clear D. There are 19 residues in the CDR3. The V gene's germline CDR1 is MNHEY and CDR2 SVGAGI. V was shortened by 0 bases and J by 4 bases, with 21 bases between the two germline ends. DNA for the CDR3: TGTGCCAGCAGTTACTCGTTCCCCGGCAGCTTCTCGGGCACCGGGGAGCTGTTTTTT. Its translation: CASSYSFPGSFSGTGELFF.

This clonotype was counted a single time. The chain uses TRBV6-1 and TRBJ2-3; D ambiguous. CDR3 length: 15 residues. Germline V gives CDR1 MNHNS, CDR2 SASEGT. V was shortened by 8 bases and J by 3 bases, with 18 bases between the two germline ends. The CDR3 region is CASSQDGFPTDTQYF. In DNA, the CDR3 is TGTGCCAGCTCCCAGGATGGATTTCCTACAGATACGCAGTATTTT.

This clonotype was found a few times. V gene TRBV19 combines with J gene TRBJ2-1; D is unresolved. Trimming shortened V by 1 base and J by 9 bases, and 13 bases separated the two germline ends. CDR3 size: 14 residues. Germline V gene lookup returns CDR1 LNHDA and CDR2 SQIVND (reference sequence). CDR3 sequence (DNA): TGTGCCAGTAGTATAGGAGCTTCGGGTGGTGAGCAGTTCTTC. This codes for CASSIGASGGEQFF.

This clonotype showed up many times. V and J are TRBV5-1 and TRBJ1-2; D gene ambiguous. CDR3 length: 15 amino acids. Deletions cut 0 bases from V and 4 bases from J, with 13 bases between. The germline V gene has CDR1 SGHRS and CDR2 YFSETQ. CDR3 in DNA: TGCGCCAGCAGCTTGGATTACAGAAAAAGCTATGGCTACACCTTC. Protein sequence: CASSLDYRKSYGYTF.

Many counts were recorded for this clonotype. The chain recombines TRBV30 with TRBJ1-2; no definite D call. Germline V gives CDR1 GTSNPN, CDR2 SVGIG (reference sequence). The germline V and J ends were trimmed by 0 bases and 0 bases, with 8 bases remaining between them. The CDR3 consists of 14 residues. CDR3 amino acids: CAWSVPAANYGYTF. The CDR3 bases are TGTGCCTGGAGTGTACCCGCCGCTAACTATGGCTACACCTTC.

There are a few counts of this clonotype. The chain recombines TRBV7-8 with TRBJ2-7; 12 bases match TRBD2. This CDR3 is built from 18 residues. Trimming at V came to 5 bases and at J to 5 bases, leaving 16 bases not matched to a gene. Germline V lookup: CDR1 SGHVS, CDR2 FQNEAQ. The CDR3: CASSAGGLAGGPGNEQYF. The CDR3 DNA is TGTGCCAGCAGCGCAGGAGGGCTAGCGGGAGGGCCCGGTAACGAGCAGTACTTC.

The gene calls are TRBV7-6 and TRBJ2-1; 10 bases agree with TRBD2. The V segment lost 2 bases and the J segment 4 bases; nucleotides outside the gene matches: 11. This CDR3 contains 18 residues. Germline assignment: CDR1 SGHVS and CDR2 FNYEAQ. CDR3 in DNA: TGTGCCAGCAGCTTACGGGTCCCTAGCGGGAGCCTTTACAATGAGCAGTTCTTC. As protein: CASSLRVPSGSLYNEQFF.

This chain joins TRBV3-1 and TRBJ1-1; 10 bases match TRBD1. In germline, CDR1 is LGHDT, CDR2 YNNKEL (reference sequence). The ends lost 4 bases at V and 4 bases at J; junction bases unmatched: 12. This CDR3 spans 17 amino acids. The CDR3 protein is CASSPKRGTGATTEAFF. CDR3 DNA sequence: TGTGCCAGCAGCCCTAAAAGAGGGACAGGGGCCACCACTGAAGCTTTCTTT.

This clonotype was recorded at least ten times. The chain has TRBV6-2 or TRBV6-3 and TRBJ2-1; 7 bases fit TRBD2. This CDR3 has 14 amino acids. Germline assignment: CDR1 MNHEY and CDR2 SVGEGT. Trimming removed 7 bases from V and 5 bases from J; junction bases left unmatched: 8. CDR3 sequence: CASTESGVNNEQFF. The CDR3 coding sequence is TGTGCCAGCACGGAAAGCGGGGTTAACAATGAGCAGTTCTTC.

The chain links TRBV30 to TRBJ1-1; D remains unclear. CDR1 and CDR2 from the germline V gene are GTSNPN and SVGIG (reference sequence). This CDR3 spans 13 amino acids. The V and J ends lost 2 bases and 7 bases respectively, with 14 bases between them. DNA for the CDR3: TGTGCCTGGAGTAACCCCCCGGGAGGTGAAGCTTTCTTT. It encodes CAWSNPPGGEAFF. The complete variable domain, with remaining parts taken from reference TRBV30 and TRBJ1-1, reads SQTIHQWPATLVQPVGSPLSLECTVEGTSNPNLYWYRQAAGRGLQLLFYSVGIGQISSEVPQNLSASRPQDRQFILSSKKLLLSDSGFYLCAWSNPPGGEAFFGQGTRLTVV.

This clonotype was seen repeatedly, ten times or more. This chain joins TRBV28 and TRBJ1-1; TRBD1 aligns across 7 bases. Trimming at V came to 4 bases and at J to 4 bases, leaving 6 bases not matched to a gene. The CDR3 is 14 residues long. In germline, CDR1 is MDHEN, CDR2 SYDVKM. Here the CDR3 reads CASSYRGLSTEAFF. The DNA of the CDR3 is TGTGCCAGCAGTTACAGGGGCTTGAGCACTGAAGCTTTCTTT.